The 19 T cell receptor beta chains listed next were all sequenced from one sample in a study of CD8 T cells in ankylosing spondylitis. These receptors are not linked to any known antigen. Study observations and caveats: Seemingly characteristic of ankylosing spondylitis blood was a TCR beta motif consisting of about 8 highly homologous variants.

One entry per CDR3 protein, called by TCRdb with MiXCR from the 5' RACE reads. Of 200,000 to 250,000 distinct CDR3 sequences listed, approximately 16% were seen once; the top ten hold roughly 43%. The sample consisted of blood, either unsorted or a sorted T cell fraction (not recorded which). The receptors were sampled from a male donor with ankylosing spondylitis.

This clonotype has a count of ten or more. This chain uses TRBV27 with TRBJ2-3; D not certain. Trimming took off 6 bases at V and 5 bases at J, with 6 bases between the two ends. The V gene's germline CDR1 is MNHEY and CDR2 SMNVEV (reference sequence). The CDR3 has 11 residues. The CDR3 reads CASRQGDTQYF. The CDR3 DNA reads as TGTGCCAGCAGGCAAGGAGATACGCAGTATTTT.

This clonotype was counted a few times. The chain employs TRBV28 and TRBJ1-5; D unresolved. The V gene lost 5 bases and the J gene lost 6 bases, with 11 bases spanning the gap. This CDR3 has 13 amino acids. Germline V lookup: CDR1 MDHEN, CDR2 SYDVKM. CDR3 sequence reads: CASSMLSGQPQHF. As DNA, the CDR3 is TGTGCCAGCAGTATGCTCTCCGGTCAGCCCCAGCATTTT.

This clonotype was seen only a few times. The chain is built from TRBV5-6 and TRBJ2-7, with TRBD1 as a possible D gene (6 bases). Trimming took 3 bases from V and 4 from J, leaving 11 bases between them. The CDR3 length is 13 residues. Germline-derived CDR1 and CDR2 are SGHDT and YYEEEE. The CDR3 DNA follows: TGTGCCAGCAGCTCGGGCAGGGGATACGAGCAGTACTTC. This codes for CASSSGRGYEQYF.

The sample holds a few counts of this clonotype. This chain connects TRBV12-3 or TRBV12-4 to TRBJ2-7; D perhaps matches TRBD1 (6 bases). CDR3 length: 15 residues. Trimming stripped 5 bases from V and 3 bases from J, with 17 bases between. The CDR3 nucleotides read TGTGCCAGCAGTGCAGACCGGGACACTTTCTACGAGCAGTACTTC. Amino acids: CASSADRDTFYEQYF.

This clonotype was picked up a small number of times. The junction and the germline gene differ at one end; a read error may be behind it. This sequence joins TRBV7-9 and TRBJ2-1; 12 bases are a match to TRBD2. Per the germline V gene, CDR1 is SEHNR and CDR2 is FQNEAQ (reference sequence). CDR3 length: 15 amino acids. The CDR3 region is CASSLAGGLTDEQFF. CDR3 sequence (DNA): TGTGCCAGCAGCCTAGCGGGGGGGCTCACGGATGAGCAGTTCTTC.

The chain uses TRBV7-9 and TRBJ1-4, with unresolved D. V was trimmed by 3 bases and J by 2 bases, leaving 13 bases between them. Germline CDR1 and CDR2: SEHNR and FQNEAQ (reference sequence). The CDR3 totals 16 residues. The CDR3 spells CASSLSLSGTNEKLFF. As DNA, the CDR3 is TGTGCCAGCAGCTTGTCCCTTAGCGGGACTAATGAAAAACTGTTTTTT.

The rearrangement uses TRBV3-1 and TRBJ2-1; 7 bases agree with TRBD2. V lost 3 bases, J lost 3 bases, and 8 bases stayed unmatched. There are 16 residues in the CDR3. Germline V lookup: CDR1 LGHDT, CDR2 YNNKEL (reference sequence). CDR3 protein: CASSQVGLAVYNEQFF. In DNA form, the CDR3 reads TGTGCCAGCAGCCAGGTCGGGCTAGCGGTCTACAATGAGCAGTTCTTC.

CDR3 DNA sequence: TGCGCCAGCAGCCTCCAACCCGGGACTAGCGGAGAACCCTGGGAGACCCAGTACTTC. Translation gives CASSLQPGTSGEPWETQYF. The genes are TRBV4-1 and TRBJ2-5; TRBD2 matches at 11 bases. V was pared by 4 bases and J by 5 bases, with 18 bases of the junction left unmatched. CDR1 and CDR2 from the germline V gene are MGHRA and YSYEKL. The CDR3 length is 19 residues.

This clonotype was detected ten times or more. J is TRBJ1-4 and V is TRBV5-1; the D gene is possibly TRBD1 (5 bases). This CDR3 has 15 residues. Germline values: CDR1 SGHRS, CDR2 YFSETQ. Trimming stripped 0 bases from V and 8 bases from J, with 14 bases between. The CDR3 nucleotides are TGCGCCAGCAGCTTGGAAGGCAGTCCAGGGGAAAAACTGTTTTTT. Its translation: CASSLEGSPGEKLFF.

In its sample, this clonotype was seen a few times. The gene calls are TRBV25-1 and TRBJ1-1, with D tentatively TRBD1 (6 bases). Trimming left V 6 bases short and J 8 bases short, with 10 bases between. Germline V gene lookup returns CDR1 MGHDK and CDR2 SYGVNS. This CDR3 spans 11 amino acids. The CDR3 sequence is CASRAGAEAFF. The CDR3 DNA is TGTGCCAGCAGGGCGGGGGCAGAAGCTTTCTTT.

This clonotype has ten or more counts. The chain recombines TRBV15 with TRBJ1-4; no firm D call. Trimming took 11 bases from V and 0 from J, leaving 13 bases between them. Germline V gives CDR1 LNHNV, CDR2 YYDKDF (reference sequence). The CDR3 covers 14 residues. In DNA form, the CDR3 reads TGTGCCTCGAGTCGGGGTGCAACTAATGAAAAACTGTTTTTT. Translation gives CASSRGATNEKLFF.

This rearrangement joins TRBV7-9 to TRBJ2-7, with 7 bases fitting TRBD2. V shed 5 bases and J 1 base; nucleotides not matched to a gene: 11. In germline, CDR1 is SEHNR, CDR2 FQNEAQ (reference sequence). The CDR3 contains 16 residues. CDR3 DNA sequence: TGTGCCAGCAGCGCCCCTACTAGCGCTAGTTCCTACGAGCAGTACTTC. It is translated as CASSAPTSASSYEQYF.

This sequence joins TRBV4-1 and TRBJ2-3; a weak D match, TRBD2 (6 bases). CDR1 and CDR2 from the germline V gene are MGHRA and YSYEKL. V lost 4 bases, J lost 0 bases, and 8 bases lay in between. CDR3 length: 14 residues. CDR3 loop: CASSPGTSTDTQYF. The CDR3 nucleotides are TGCGCCAGCAGCCCCGGGACTAGCACAGATACGCAGTATTTT.

The chain joins TRBV27 to TRBJ1-4; the D gene is possibly TRBD1 (6 bases). The germline CDR1 and CDR2 sequences are MNHEY and SMNVEV (reference sequence). This CDR3 contains 16 residues. The V gene lost 4 bases and the J gene lost 6 bases, with 18 bases spanning the gap. The CDR3, as DNA: TGTGCCAGCAGTTCAATACAGGGTGGAGGTTATGAAAAACTGTTTTTT. Translation gives CASSSIQGGGYEKLFF.

This clonotype was detected only a few times. V and J are TRBV10-3 and TRBJ2-7; the D call may be TRBD1 or TRBD2 (5 bases each). This CDR3 comprises 18 residues. V gave up 4 bases and J gave up 2 bases, with 24 bases separating them. Germline CDR1 ENHRY, CDR2 SYGVKD. The CDR3 here is CAISGPGTDPIPPYEQYF. The CDR3 DNA is TGTGCCATCAGTGGCCCAGGGACGGACCCGATCCCTCCCTACGAGCAGTACTTC.

The V call is TRBV20-1, the J call TRBJ1-1; D not certain. Deletions cut 6 bases from V and 10 bases from J, with 15 bases between. Germline V gene lookup returns CDR1 DFQATT and CDR2 SNEGSKA (reference sequence). The CDR3 is 11 amino acids. The CDR3 loop is CSATRWQTAFF. The CDR3, as DNA: TGCAGTGCGACAAGGTGGCAGACAGCTTTCTTT.

This clonotype was detected many times. The chain carries TRBV29-1 and TRBJ2-7, with D possibly matching TRBD2 (5 bases). Trimming took 4 bases from V and 0 from J, leaving 10 bases between them. The CDR3 contains 13 residues. Germline values: CDR1 SQVTM, CDR2 ANQGSEA. Here the CDR3 reads CSVGRGPSYEQYF. CDR3 nucleotides: TGCAGCGTTGGGAGAGGGCCCTCCTACGAGCAGTACTTC.

This clonotype appeared a few times. The genes are TRBV4-3 and TRBJ1-5; a possible D gene is TRBD1 (6 bases). Germline CDR1 LGHNA, CDR2 YSLEER. Deletions cut 0 bases from V and 6 bases from J, with 12 bases between. CDR3 size: 15 residues. As DNA, the CDR3 is TGCGCCAGCAGCCAAGATTACGGGGGGCTTCAGCCCCAGCATTTT. Amino acid sequence: CASSQDYGGLQPQHF.

This clonotype has a count of ten or more. The chain joins TRBV29-1 to TRBJ2-2, with D possibly being TRBD2 (6 bases). The CDR3 is 13 amino acids. Trimming removed 1 base from V and 5 bases from J, with 8 bases in between. CDR1 and CDR2 from the germline V gene are SQVTM and ANQGSEA. CDR3: CSVEGGGTGELFF. Here the CDR3 DNA reads TGCAGCGTTGAAGGGGGAGGAACCGGGGAGCTGTTTTTT.